The next 26 T cell receptor beta chains were all read from a single sample in a study of blood T cell repertoires in COVID-19 (dated by TCRdb to about 2020). Libraries came from the immunoSEQ multiplex PCR assay. In TCRdb, the immuneACCESS table is reduced to in-frame sequences with V and J assigned. These tables do not hold every clone; where another copy was compared, an unresolved V gene accounts for under half, and the others remain unexplained. In all, the sample holds roughly 77,000 clones, and roughly 72% of those were seen once. The ten most abundant clones make up more than 13% of the sample. Sequenced material: peripheral blood. The receptors derive from a man aged 60 to 75 with COVID-19, enrolled during active disease.

DNA of the CDR3: TGTGCCAGCACCGAGGAAGTAAAATTGTACGAGCAGTACTTC. It specifies CASTEEVKLYEQYF. V gene TRBV6-5 combines with J gene TRBJ2-7; no clear D gene. Germline V gene lookup returns CDR1 MNHEY and CDR2 SVGAGI. The CDR3 runs to 14 residues. Trimming pared 7 bases from V and 4 bases from J, leaving 17 bases between.

This clone appeared a few times. The identical CDR3 is also encoded by other nucleotide sequences in the sample. CDR3 nucleotide sequence: TGTGCCAGCAGTTTAGGCAGGGACTATGGCTACACCTTC. It encodes CASSLGRDYGYTF. The chain joins TRBV28 to TRBJ1-2; a weak D match, TRBD1 (5 bases). With 2 bases removed from V and 3 bases from J, the gap between germline ends came to 7 bases. The CDR3 contains 13 residues. Looked up from germline, CDR1 is MDHEN and CDR2 is SYDVKM.

This clone was seen only a few times. The chain recombines TRBV10-1 with TRBJ2-1, with 10 nucleotides matching TRBD2. V shed 8 bases and J 7 bases; nucleotides not matched to a gene: 11. Germline V gene lookup returns CDR1 WNHNN and CDR2 SYGVQD (reference sequence). The CDR3 contains 15 residues. The CDR3 DNA reads as TGCGCCAGCCCGCCGGGACTAGCGTTTCGTAATGAGCAGTTCTTC. Its protein is CASPPGLAFRNEQFF.

The chain is built from TRBV5-1 and TRBJ1-2; D remains unclear. The V gene's germline CDR1 is SGHRS and CDR2 YFSETQ. This CDR3 contains 13 residues. V lost 5 bases to trimming and J lost 4 bases, with 12 bases between them. The chain's CDR3 is CASSLGERYGYTF. The CDR3 DNA sequence: TGCGCCAGCAGTCTCGGGGAGCGCTATGGCTACACCTTC. Complete variable domain (other parts from reference TRBV5-1 and TRBJ1-2): KAGVTQTPRYLIKTRGQQVTLSCSPISGHRSVSWYQQTPGQGLQFLFEYFSETQRNKGNFPGRFSGRQFSNSRSEMNVSTLELGDSALYLCASSLGERYGYTFGSGTRLTVV.

This clone turned up a few times. This sequence joins TRBV5-6 and TRBJ1-3; the match to TRBD1 covers 7 bases. With 4 bases clipped from V and 2 bases from J, the junction kept 3 bases outside the gene matches. The CDR3 length is 14 residues. Per germline, CDR1 SGHDT and CDR2 YYEEEE. Here the CDR3 DNA reads TGTGCCAGCAGCACCACAGGGGCTGGAAACACCATATATTTT. This translates into CASSTTGAGNTIYF.

This chain connects TRBV5-6 to TRBJ1-2, with 7 nucleotides matching TRBD1. After removal of 6 bases from V and 6 bases from J, the junction contained 5 bases not matched to a gene. CDR3 length: 12 amino acids. Looked up from germline, CDR1 is SGHDT and CDR2 is YYEEEE. The CDR3 spells CASTQTGNGYTF. CDR3 nucleotides: TGTGCCAGCACCCAGACAGGGAATGGCTACACCTTC.

CDR3 sequence (DNA): TGTGCCAGCAGCTTAGGAGGTGTTCACGATACGCAGTATTTT. Protein: CASSLGGVHDTQYF. This chain uses TRBV11-2 with TRBJ2-3; D not certain. The CDR3 has 14 residues. The V gene lost 1 base and the J gene lost 6 bases, with 11 bases spanning the gap. Germline V gene sequence: CDR1 SGHAT, CDR2 FQNNGV.

V is TRBV27 and J is TRBJ1-2; 7 bases are shared with TRBD1. Germline V gene data show CDR1 as MNHEY and CDR2 as SMNVEV (reference sequence). J gave up 2 bases and V 0 bases, and 3 bases lay outside the gene matches. CDR3 length: 15 amino acids. CDR3 region: CASSLSATGNYGYTF. DNA for the CDR3: TGTGCCAGCAGTTTATCCGCGACAGGGAACTATGGCTACACCTTC.

V gene TRBV2 combines with J gene TRBJ1-3; no reliable D call. Germline V gene sequence: CDR1 SNHLY, CDR2 FYNNEI. CDR3 length equals 14 residues. Trimming left V 4 bases short and J 0 bases short, with 7 bases between. DNA for the CDR3: TGTGCCAGCAGTGGACACTCCTCTGGAAACACCATATATTTT. It specifies CASSGHSSGNTIYF.

The V gene is TRBV7-7, the J gene TRBJ2-1; D uncertain. CDR3 size: 13 residues. Germline V CDR1 and CDR2: SSHAT, FNYEAQ (reference sequence). The V end was cut by 2 bases, the J end by 7 bases, with 9 bases between. The CDR3 region is CASSLSPRNEQFF. The CDR3 DNA sequence: TGTGCCAGCAGCTTATCCCCTAGAAATGAGCAGTTCTTC.

The chain joins TRBV6-5 to TRBJ2-7; 7 nucleotides line up with TRBD2. Losses at the gene ends were 2 bases for V and 0 bases for J; bases not matched to a gene: 4. This CDR3 region has 15 residues. CDR1 MNHEY and CDR2 SVGAGI come from the germline V gene. Here the CDR3 reads CASSYERGPSYEQYF. The CDR3 DNA sequence: TGTGCCAGCAGTTACGAGCGGGGCCCCTCCTACGAGCAGTACTTC.

This rearrangement joins TRBV4-1 to TRBJ1-2, with D unclear. Between the trimmed V and J ends, which lost 4 bases and 7 bases, there was a span of 22 bases. The CDR3 sequence is 16 residues long. The germline gives CDR1 MGHRA, CDR2 YSYEKL. The CDR3 here is CASSPTGKQSPGGYTF. The CDR3, as DNA: TGCGCCAGCAGCCCAACCGGAAAGCAGTCACCGGGTGGCTACACCTTC.

This clone was observed a single time. The chain joins TRBV2 to TRBJ2-5; 8 nucleotides agree with TRBD2. This CDR3 has 14 residues. Trimming took 7 bases from V and 5 from J; bases not matched to a gene: 9. In germline, CDR1 is SNHLY, CDR2 FYNNEI. In nucleotides, the CDR3 is TGTGCCAGCACTTCGAGCGGGAGAGGGGAGACCCAGTACTTC. It codes for CASTSSGRGETQYF.

The V gene is TRBV5-6, the J gene TRBJ2-5, with a possible D match to TRBD1 (6 bases). The V end lost 5 bases, the J end lost 5 bases, and 13 bases lay between the germline ends. CDR1 and CDR2 from the germline V gene are SGHDT and YYEEEE. CDR3 length equals 13 residues. CDR3 in DNA: TGTGCCAGCAGACGCAGGGGTGTGGAGACCCAGTACTTC. This translates into CASRRRGVETQYF.

This clone came up a few times. The CDR3 nucleotides read TGCAGTGCTAGTCCCCCCCAAGCTAGGGGCCAAGAGACCCAGTACTTC. It codes for CSASPPQARGQETQYF. The V call is TRBV20-1, the J call TRBJ2-5; D possibly corresponds to TRBD1 (5 bases). The germline V gene has CDR1 DFQATT and CDR2 SNEGSKA (reference sequence). There are 16 residues in the CDR3. V lost 3 bases to trimming and J lost 1 base, with 18 bases between them.

This clone occurred a few times. The chain has TRBV6-5 and TRBJ2-2; D unresolved. The CDR3 extends over 13 amino acids. The germline gives CDR1 MNHEY, CDR2 SVGAGI. V was clipped by 2 bases and J by 5 bases, with 6 bases between them. The CDR3 DNA reads TGTGCCAGCAGTTACCGAACTACCGGGGAGCTGTTTTTT. This sequence encodes CASSYRTTGELFF.

The V call is TRBV5-1, the J call TRBJ2-3; D possibly corresponds to TRBD1 (6 bases). The CDR3 length is 15 residues. V shed 3 bases and J shed 3 bases, with 14 bases lying between them. The germline V gene encodes CDR1 SGHRS and CDR2 YFSETQ. CDR3 loop: CASSSTGNPTDTQYF. The CDR3 DNA follows: TGCGCCAGCAGCTCTACAGGGAACCCAACAGATACGCAGTATTTT.

The rearrangement joins TRBV24-1 to TRBJ2-5; 9 nucleotides align to TRBD1. This CDR3 contains 16 residues. J gave up 7 bases and V 2 bases, and 10 bases lay outside the gene matches. CDR1 is KGHDR and CDR2 is SFDVKD in the germline V gene. The CDR3 coding sequence is TGTGCCACCAGTGATTCACAGGGGGCTCCTAGTGGGACCCAGTACTTC. This encodes CATSDSQGAPSGTQYF.

This clone was detected only a few times. The chain recombines TRBV5-4 with TRBJ1-1, with D maybe TRBD1 (5 bases). Trimming removed 3 bases at V and 1 base at J, with 10 bases between. CDR3 length: 14 amino acids. Per the germline V gene, CDR1 is SGHNT and CDR2 is YYREEE (reference sequence). CDR3: CASSSVGQNTEAFF. As DNA, the CDR3 is TGTGCCAGCAGCTCCGTGGGGCAGAACACTGAAGCTTTCTTT. The entire variable domain, with the rest obtained from reference TRBV5-4 and TRBJ1-1, is as follows: ETGVTQSPTHLIKTRGQQVTLRCSSQSGHNTVSWYQQALGQGPQFIFQYYREEENGRGNFPPRFSGLQFPNYSSELNVNALELDDSALYLCASSSVGQNTEAFFGQGTRLTVV.

This chain links TRBV2 with TRBJ2-3; D is uncertain. There are 11 residues in the CDR3. Germline CDR1 reads SNHLY; CDR2 reads FYNNEI. The CDR3 here is CVVQRTDTQYF. DNA of the CDR3: TGTGTAGTACAGCGCACAGATACGCAGTATTTT.

This sequence joins TRBV28 and TRBJ1-1; TRBD1 matches 7 bases. This CDR3 contains 14 residues. The J segment lost 6 bases and the V segment lost 3 bases, leaving 7 bases of the junction unmatched. The germline CDR1 and CDR2 sequences are MDHEN and SYDVKM. CDR3 protein: CASSFRLRGPEAFF. The DNA of the CDR3 is TGTGCCAGCAGTTTCAGACTAAGGGGGCCTGAAGCTTTCTTT.

DNA for the CDR3: TGTGCCAGCAGTCCCGCGGATACGCAGTATTTT. This translates into CASSPADTQYF. The chain carries TRBV12-3 or TRBV12-4 and TRBJ2-3; no firm D call. The CDR3 totals 11 residues. Between the trimmed V and J ends, which lost 5 bases and 6 bases, there was a span of 6 bases.

There are a few counts of this clone. This chain connects TRBV6-5 to TRBJ2-2; D perhaps matches TRBD2 (5 bases). The CDR3 contains 14 residues. Germline CDR1 and CDR2: MNHEY and SVGAGI. V lost 10 bases, J lost 3 bases, and 15 bases lay in between. The CDR3 spells CATVEGPDTGELFF. The CDR3 DNA is TGTGCCACGGTCGAGGGCCCGGACACCGGGGAGCTGTTTTTT.

This chain links TRBV27 with TRBJ2-7; TRBD1 might be the D (6 bases). From germline, CDR1 is MNHEY and CDR2 SMNVEV (reference sequence). The CDR3 loop spans 14 amino acids. V lost 7 bases and J 6 bases, leaving 19 bases between the germline ends. This CDR3 is CASTRQAFSAEQYF. CDR3 DNA sequence: TGTGCCAGCACCCGACAGGCGTTTTCGGCCGAGCAGTACTTC.

Many counts were recorded for this clone. This chain links TRBV6-6 with TRBJ2-2; 9 nucleotides align to TRBD1. V lost 2 bases, J lost 4 bases, and 2 bases stayed unmatched. CDR1 and CDR2 (germline): MNHNY, SVGAGI (reference sequence). The CDR3 consists of 15 residues. CDR3 amino acids: CASSYRQGGTGELFF. In DNA form, the CDR3 reads TGTGCCAGCAGTTACCGACAGGGGGGCACCGGGGAGCTGTTTTTT.

The chain recombines TRBV27 with TRBJ1-5; D is uncertain. CDR3 length equals 14 residues. Germline V CDR1 and CDR2: MNHEY, SMNVEV (reference sequence). The ends were cut back, 5 bases at V and 4 bases at J, with 12 bases in the middle. The CDR3 DNA is TGTGCCAGCAGTACCCTAAAAGCGAATCAGCCCCAGCATTTT. Encoded protein: CASSTLKANQPQHF.